This TCR beta chain was identified in a study of PD-L1 blockade in urothelial cancer. Looking at the study overall: About nine tenths of the roughly 30 patients comprised males who had bladder-origin urothelial cancer. Study-wide points: Below-median pretreatment blood TCR clonality was associated with improved progression-free and overall survival.

Each PCR reaction had synthetic TCR analog templates spiked into it. Produced via immunoSEQ multiplex PCR; TCRdb's table is partial and in-frame only. This table holds 30,000 to 45,000 clones, around nine tenths found once. Remarks on this clone: Its cognate antigen is unknown.

Patients had locally advanced or metastatic urothelial carcinoma. This material consisted of PBMCs, taken around atezolizumab (anti-PD-L1) treatment. This sequence originates from a man aged 70-80 years with urothelial cancer.

CDR3 protein: CASSLVPATGYQNIQYF. The CDR3 nucleotides are TGTGCCAGCAGCTTAGTCCCAGCCACAGGTTACCAAAACATTCAGTACTTC. The chain combines TRBV11-3 with TRBJ2-4; TRBD1 might be the D (5 bases). Germline V gives CDR1 SGHNT, CDR2 YENEEA. The CDR3 has 17 residues. Trimming stripped 1 base from V and 5 bases from J, with 18 bases between.